This T cell receptor (beta chain) was documented in a study of blood T cells in healthy people across ages. The use of a sample-barcoded 5' primer and a J-beta primer mix characterized a second PCR of roughly 6 to 12 cycles. TCRdb ran MiXCR on the 5' RACE reads and lists one entry per CDR3 protein. The repertoire includes about 780,000 distinct CDR3 sequences, roughly 25% of them detected once, and about 2.9% sits in the top ten. This CDR3 comprises 16 residues. CDR1 is MNHEY and CDR2 is SVGEGT in the germline V gene. Trimming left V 6 bases short and J 0 bases short, with 15 bases between. The same sample was also used in a study of T cells of mothers and their children.

This TCR came from a boy aged 5 to 17 in good health. The chain uses TRBV6-2 or TRBV6-3 and TRBJ2-1; D may be TRBD1 (6 bases). Source material: blood. The CDR3 nucleotides read TGTGCCAGCAGCCACACAGGGCAGAGCTCCTACAATGAGCAGTTCTTC. Residues: CASSHTGQSSYNEQFF.